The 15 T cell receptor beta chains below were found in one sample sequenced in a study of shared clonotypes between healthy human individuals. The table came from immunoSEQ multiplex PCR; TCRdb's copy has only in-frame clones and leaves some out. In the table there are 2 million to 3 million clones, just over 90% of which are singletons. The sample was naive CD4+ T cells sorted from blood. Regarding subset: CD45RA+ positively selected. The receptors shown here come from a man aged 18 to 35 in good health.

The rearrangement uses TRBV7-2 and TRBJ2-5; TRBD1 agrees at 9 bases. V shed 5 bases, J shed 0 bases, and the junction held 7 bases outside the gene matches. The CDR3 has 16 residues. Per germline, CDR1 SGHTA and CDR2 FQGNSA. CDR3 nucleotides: TGTGCCAGCAGCCTCGACAGGGGGGAATACCAAGAGACCCAGTACTTC. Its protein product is CASSLDRGEYQETQYF. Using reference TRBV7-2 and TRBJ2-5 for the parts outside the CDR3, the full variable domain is GAGVSQSPSNKVTEKGKDVELRCDPISGHTALYWYRQSLGQGLEFLIYFQGNSAPDKSGLPSDRFSAERTGGSVSTLTIQRTQQEDSAVYLCASSLDRGEYQETQYFGPGTRLLVL.

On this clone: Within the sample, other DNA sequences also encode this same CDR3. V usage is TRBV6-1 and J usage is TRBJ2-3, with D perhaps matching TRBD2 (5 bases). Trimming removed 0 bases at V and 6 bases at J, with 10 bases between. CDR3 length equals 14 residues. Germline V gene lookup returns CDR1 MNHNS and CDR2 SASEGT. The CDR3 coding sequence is TGTGCCAGCAGTGAAGCGTTACGGGGTGATACGCAGTATTTT. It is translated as CASSEALRGDTQYF.

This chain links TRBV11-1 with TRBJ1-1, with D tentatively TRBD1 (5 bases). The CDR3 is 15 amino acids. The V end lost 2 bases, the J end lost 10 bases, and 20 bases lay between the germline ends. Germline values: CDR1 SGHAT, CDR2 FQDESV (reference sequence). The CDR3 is CASSLTETAAESAFF. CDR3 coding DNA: TGTGCCAGCAGCTTAACAGAGACAGCAGCGGAGTCAGCTTTCTTT.

The CDR3 region has the DNA TGTGCCAGCAGTGAACAAACTGGCTACACCTTC. This codes for CASSEQTGYTF. The V and J genes are TRBV6-1 and TRBJ1-2; D gene unclear. The germline CDR1 and CDR2 sequences are MNHNS and SASEGT. The CDR3 runs to 11 residues. The germline V and J ends were trimmed by 2 bases and 7 bases, with 5 bases remaining between them.

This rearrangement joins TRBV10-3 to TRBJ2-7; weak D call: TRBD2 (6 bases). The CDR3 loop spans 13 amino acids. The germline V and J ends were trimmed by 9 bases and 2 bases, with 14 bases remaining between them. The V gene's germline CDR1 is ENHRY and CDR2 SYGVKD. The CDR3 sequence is CAISGDGTYEQYF. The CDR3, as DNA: TGTGCCATTTCGGGGGACGGAACCTACGAGCAGTACTTC.

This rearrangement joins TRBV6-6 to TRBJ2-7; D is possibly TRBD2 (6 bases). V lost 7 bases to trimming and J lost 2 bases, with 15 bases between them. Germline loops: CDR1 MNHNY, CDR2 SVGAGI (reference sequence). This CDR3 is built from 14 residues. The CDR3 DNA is TGTGCCAGCAAATCAGCGGGCCTGACCTACGAGCAGTACTTC. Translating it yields CASKSAGLTYEQYF.

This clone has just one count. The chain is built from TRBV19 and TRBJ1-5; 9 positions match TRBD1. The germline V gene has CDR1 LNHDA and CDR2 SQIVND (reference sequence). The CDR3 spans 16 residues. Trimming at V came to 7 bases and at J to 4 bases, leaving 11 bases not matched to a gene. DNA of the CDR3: TGTGCCAGTAAACGAAATACAGGGGGCGGGAATCAGCCCCAGCATTTT. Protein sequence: CASKRNTGGGNQPQHF. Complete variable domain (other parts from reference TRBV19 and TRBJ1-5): DGGITQSPKYLFRKEGQNVTLSCEQNLNHDAMYWYRQDPGQGLRLIYYSQIVNDFQKGDIAEGYSVSREKKESFPLTVTSAQKNPTAFYLCASKRNTGGGNQPQHFGDGTRLSIL.

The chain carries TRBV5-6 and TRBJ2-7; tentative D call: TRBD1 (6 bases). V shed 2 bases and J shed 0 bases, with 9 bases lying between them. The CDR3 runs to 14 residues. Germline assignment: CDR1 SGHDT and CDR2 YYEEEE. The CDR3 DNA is TGTGCCAGCAGCTTCTGGACAGCCTCCTACGAGCAGTACTTC. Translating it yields CASSFWTASYEQYF.

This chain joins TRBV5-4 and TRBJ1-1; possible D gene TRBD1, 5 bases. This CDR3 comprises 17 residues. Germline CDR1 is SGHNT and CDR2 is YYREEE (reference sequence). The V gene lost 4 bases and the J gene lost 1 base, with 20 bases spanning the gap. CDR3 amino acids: CASSPPGPLTTNTEAFF. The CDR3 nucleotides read TGTGCCAGCAGCCCCCCGGGGCCACTAACCACGAACACTGAAGCTTTCTTT.

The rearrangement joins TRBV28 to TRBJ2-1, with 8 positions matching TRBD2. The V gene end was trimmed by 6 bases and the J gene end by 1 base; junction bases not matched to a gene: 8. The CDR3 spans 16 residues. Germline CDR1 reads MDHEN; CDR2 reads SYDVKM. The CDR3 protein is CASRGSGAASYNEQFF. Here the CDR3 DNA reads TGTGCCAGCAGGGGTAGCGGGGCCGCTTCCTACAATGAGCAGTTCTTC. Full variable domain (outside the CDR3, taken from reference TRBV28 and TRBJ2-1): DVKVTQSSRYLVKRTGEKVFLECVQDMDHENMFWYRQDPGLGLRLIYFSYDVKMKEKGDIPEGYSVSREKKERFSLILESASTNQTSMYLCASRGSGAASYNEQFFGPGTRLTVL.

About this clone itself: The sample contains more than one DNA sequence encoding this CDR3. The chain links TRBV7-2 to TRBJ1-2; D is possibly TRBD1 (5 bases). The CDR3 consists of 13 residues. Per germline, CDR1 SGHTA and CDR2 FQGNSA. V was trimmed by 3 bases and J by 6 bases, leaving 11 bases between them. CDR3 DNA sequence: TGTGCCAGCAGCTTGGGACTCCGTGATGGCTACACCTTC. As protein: CASSLGLRDGYTF.

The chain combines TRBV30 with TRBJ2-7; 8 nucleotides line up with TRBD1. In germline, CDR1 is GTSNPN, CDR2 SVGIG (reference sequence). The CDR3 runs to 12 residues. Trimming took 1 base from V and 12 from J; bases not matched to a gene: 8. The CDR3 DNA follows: TGTGCCTGGAGTGAGTACGGACAGGGATCGTACTTC. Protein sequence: CAWSEYGQGSYF.

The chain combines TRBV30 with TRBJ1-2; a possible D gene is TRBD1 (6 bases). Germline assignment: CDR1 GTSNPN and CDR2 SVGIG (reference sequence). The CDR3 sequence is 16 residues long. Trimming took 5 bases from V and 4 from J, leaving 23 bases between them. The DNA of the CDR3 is TGTGCCTGGTCTATTCCACAGGGAGGTCCCCTCTATGGCTACACCTTC. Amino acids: CAWSIPQGGPLYGYTF.

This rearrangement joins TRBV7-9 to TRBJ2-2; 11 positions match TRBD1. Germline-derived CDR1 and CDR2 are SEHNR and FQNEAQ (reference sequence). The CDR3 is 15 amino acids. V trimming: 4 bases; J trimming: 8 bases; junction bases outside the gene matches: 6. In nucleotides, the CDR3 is TGTGCCAGCAGCTCGCAAGGACAGGGGGCGGGGGAGCTGTTTTTT. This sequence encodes CASSSQGQGAGELFF.

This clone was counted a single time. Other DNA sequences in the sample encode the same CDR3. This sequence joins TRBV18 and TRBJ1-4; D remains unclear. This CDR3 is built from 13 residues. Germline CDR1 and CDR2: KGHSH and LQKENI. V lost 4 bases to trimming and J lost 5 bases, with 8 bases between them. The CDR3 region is CASSRGGNEKLFF. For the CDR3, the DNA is TGTGCCAGCTCACGGGGAGGGAATGAAAAACTGTTTTTT.